The 8 T cell receptor beta chains reported below all come from one sample, sequenced in a study of technical replicates of blood from several donors. Data came from immunoSEQ multiplex PCR; TCRdb stores just in-frame clones and leaves some out. The repertoire holds some 57,000 clones, with under 90% as singletons. The specimen was PBMCs. The source of these receptors is a human donor in good health. Some clones in this sample may be carry-over from other donors' samples.

This rearrangement joins TRBV2 to TRBJ2-1; the match to TRBD2 covers 11 bases. The CDR3 spans 15 residues. Germline lookup yields CDR1 SNHLY and CDR2 FYNNEI. Germline trimming cut 3 bases from V and 6 bases from J; bases unmatched to any gene: 4. CDR3 sequence (DNA): TGTGCCAGCAGTGAGGCTAGCGGGGGGCTCAATGAGCAGTTCTTC. This translates into CASSEASGGLNEQFF. Variable domain in full (rest from reference TRBV2 and TRBJ2-1): EPEVTQTPSHQVTQMGQEVILRCVPISNHLYFYWYRQILGQKVEFLVSFYNNEISEKSEIFDDQFSVERPDGSNFTLKIRSTKLEDSAMYFCASSEASGGLNEQFFGPGTRLTVL.

The J gene is TRBJ2-3, the V gene TRBV6-4; 10 positions agree with TRBD2. CDR3 length: 16 residues. From germline, CDR1 is MRHNA and CDR2 SNTAGT. The V segment lost 0 bases and the J segment 0 bases; nucleotides outside the gene matches: 0. The CDR3 here is CASSDSAGGSTDTQYF. CDR3 DNA: TGTGCCAGCAGTGACTCAGCGGGAGGGAGCACAGATACGCAGTATTTT.

The rearrangement uses TRBV10-3 and TRBJ2-1, with unresolved D. The germline CDR1 and CDR2 sequences are ENHRY and SYGVKD. This CDR3 is 12 amino acids long. V lost 6 bases to trimming and J lost 7 bases, with 10 bases between them. The CDR3 DNA follows: TGTGCCATCAGCACCTCCGGGAATGAGCAGTTCTTC. Residues: CAISTSGNEQFF.

The chain links TRBV5-4 to TRBJ1-4; D may be TRBD1 (6 bases). Germline lookup yields CDR1 SGHNT and CDR2 YYREEE (reference sequence). The CDR3 contains 14 residues. Trimming shortened V by 4 bases and J by 5 bases, and 12 bases separated the two germline ends. The CDR3 nucleotides read TGTGCCAGCAGCAATGGACAGCAGAATGAAAAACTGTTTTTT. Amino acids: CASSNGQQNEKLFF.

The gene calls are TRBV7-9 and TRBJ2-2; no clear D. The CDR3 is 13 residues long. V lost 2 bases to trimming and J lost 7 bases, with 8 bases between them. The germline V gene encodes CDR1 SEHNR and CDR2 FQNEAQ (reference sequence). CDR3 residues: CASSLSENGELFF. CDR3 coding DNA: TGTGCCAGCAGCTTATCAGAAAACGGGGAGCTGTTTTTT. The entire variable domain, with the rest obtained from reference TRBV7-9 and TRBJ2-2, is as follows: DTGVSQNPRHKITKRGQNVTFRCDPISEHNRLYWYRQTLGQGPEFLTYFQNEAQLEKSRLLSDRFSAERPKGSFSTLEIQRTEQGDSAMYLCASSLSENGELFFGEGSRLTVL.

The chain employs TRBV5-1 and TRBJ2-4; TRBD1 matches at 8 bases. Germline lookup yields CDR1 SGHRS and CDR2 YFSETQ. This CDR3 contains 15 residues. With 0 bases clipped from V and 6 bases from J, the junction kept 5 bases outside the gene matches. The CDR3 loop reads CASSLESGQANIQYF. In DNA, the CDR3 is TGCGCCAGCAGCTTGGAATCGGGACAGGCAAACATTCAGTACTTC.

The J gene is TRBJ2-3, the V gene TRBV5-4; tentative D call: TRBD1 (6 bases). Deletions cut 4 bases from V and 0 bases from J, with 9 bases between. CDR1 and CDR2 from the germline V gene are SGHNT and YYREEE (reference sequence). This CDR3 has 14 amino acids. The CDR3 spells CASSPGVSTDTQYF. The CDR3 nucleotides read TGTGCCAGCAGCCCAGGGGTTAGCACAGATACGCAGTATTTT.

As DNA, the CDR3 is TGTGCCAGCAGTGGGACTAGCGGGAGGTTGTCCTACGAGCAGTACTTC. Protein product: CASSGTSGRLSYEQYF. The chain joins TRBV6-1 to TRBJ2-7; 14 nucleotides match TRBD2. The CDR3 loop spans 16 amino acids. V lost 4 bases, J lost 1 base, and 3 bases stayed unmatched. The V gene's germline CDR1 is MNHNS and CDR2 SASEGT.